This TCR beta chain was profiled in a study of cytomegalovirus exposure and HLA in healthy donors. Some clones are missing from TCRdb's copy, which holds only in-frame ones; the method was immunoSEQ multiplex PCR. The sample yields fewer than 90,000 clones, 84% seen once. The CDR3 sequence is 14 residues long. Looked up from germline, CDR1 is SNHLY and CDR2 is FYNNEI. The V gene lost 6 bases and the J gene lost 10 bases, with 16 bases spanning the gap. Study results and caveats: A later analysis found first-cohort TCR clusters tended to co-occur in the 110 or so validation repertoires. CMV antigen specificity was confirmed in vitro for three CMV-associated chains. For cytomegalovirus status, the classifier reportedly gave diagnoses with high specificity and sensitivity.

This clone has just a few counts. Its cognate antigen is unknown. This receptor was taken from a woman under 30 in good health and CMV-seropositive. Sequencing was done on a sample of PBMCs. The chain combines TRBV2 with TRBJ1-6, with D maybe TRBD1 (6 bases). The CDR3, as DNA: TGTGCCAGCAGGGGGGCGGGGGCTCGATCACCCCTCCACTTT. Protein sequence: CASRGAGARSPLHF.